This passage covers 3 T cell receptor beta chains from one sample sequenced in a study of cytomegalovirus exposure and HLA in healthy donors (dated by TCRdb to the late 2010s). Libraries were made using the immunoSEQ multiplex PCR assay. A mixture of 60 forward primers for TCR Vbeta segments and 13 reverse primers for TCR Jbeta segments was used in the multiplex PCR. TCRdb mirrors the immuneACCESS table, restricted to in-frame sequences. Some clones are absent from its copies; in checked studies, under half trace to an unresolved V gene, and the reason for the others is unknown. The sample data list over 85,000 clones, and about 72% of these were observed just once. The ten largest clones capture 2.1% of the sample. Source material: PBMCs. The receptors come from a man aged 25-40 years in good health and CMV-seronegative.

The chain joins TRBV9 to TRBJ1-2; D uncertain. The V gene's germline CDR1 is SGDLS and CDR2 YYNGEE. Trimming shortened V by 0 bases and J by 6 bases, and 9 bases separated the two germline ends. The CDR3 consists of 13 residues. CDR3 residues: CASSVGLSDGYTF. The CDR3 DNA reads as TGTGCCAGCAGCGTAGGTCTATCCGATGGCTACACCTTC. Full variable domain (remainder filled in from reference TRBV9 and TRBJ1-2): DSGVTQTPKHLITATGQRVTLRCSPRSGDLSVYWYQQSLDQGLQFLIQYYNGEERAKGNILERFSAQQFPDLHSELNLSSLELGDSALYFCASSVGLSDGYTFGSGTRLTVV.

In this sample, this clone turned up a few times. This chain links TRBV27 with TRBJ2-5, with TRBD2 identical over 13 bases. Germline V gives CDR1 MNHEY, CDR2 SMNVEV (reference sequence). This CDR3 is 17 amino acids long. With 2 bases clipped from V and 5 bases from J, the junction kept 8 bases outside the gene matches. CDR3 sequence (DNA): TGTGCCAGCAGTTTAGTACTAGCGGGGGGGCCGGGGGAGACCCAGTACTTC. Its translation is CASSLVLAGGPGETQYF.

This clone turned up a few times. DNA for the CDR3: TGTGCCTGGAAGCTGAGGTCGGTTATGAACACTGAAGCTTTCTTT. It yields the protein CAWKLRSVMNTEAFF. V and J are TRBV30 and TRBJ1-1, with D uncertain. The CDR3 contains 15 residues. The ends were cut back, 4 bases at V and 0 bases at J, with 15 bases in the middle. Germline V gene data show CDR1 as GTSNPN and CDR2 as SVGIG (reference sequence). The variable domain in full, completed from reference TRBV30 and TRBJ1-1, reads SQTIHQWPATLVQPVGSPLSLECTVEGTSNPNLYWYRQAAGRGLQLLFYSVGIGQISSEVPQNLSASRPQDRQFILSSKKLLLSDSGFYLCAWKLRSVMNTEAFFGQGTRLTVV.